These 9 T cell receptor beta chains originate from one sample sequenced in a study of response to subunit inactivated influenza vaccine. TCRdb fed the RT-PCR reads into MiXCR, producing one record per CDR3 protein. The sample lists around 520,000 distinct CDR3 sequences; about 10% were seen once. This sample comprised PBMCs from blood, obtained on the day of vaccination. These receptor sequences come from a man in his forties or fifties who received an inactivated influenza vaccine.

The chain carries TRBV6-1 and TRBJ2-4, with 12 bases matching TRBD2. CDR3 size: 20 residues. Germline lookup yields CDR1 MNHNS and CDR2 SASEGT. J gave up 0 bases and V 4 bases, and 13 bases lay outside the gene matches. The CDR3 DNA sequence: TGTGCCAGCAGTGGGTCCGGCCCAGGACTAGCGGGATCAGCCAAAAACATTCAGTACTTC. Translation gives CASSGSGPGLAGSAKNIQYF.

This chain uses TRBV5-6 with TRBJ2-2; D unresolved. The CDR3 runs to 14 residues. V gave up 1 base and J gave up 0 bases, with 4 bases separating them. Germline V CDR1 and CDR2: SGHDT, YYEEEE. This chain's CDR3 is CASSLITNTGELFF. CDR3 coding DNA: TGTGCCAGCAGCTTGATTACGAACACCGGGGAGCTGTTTTTT.

This clonotype was observed a few times. This chain connects TRBV7-9 to TRBJ2-5, with TRBD1 matching 7 bases. The CDR3 sequence is 14 residues long. With V trimmed by 7 bases and J by 0 bases, 5 bases remained unmatched. The V gene's germline CDR1 is SEHNR and CDR2 FQNEAQ (reference sequence). CDR3 in DNA: TGTGCCAGCACCTCGGGACAGTACCAAGAGACCCAGTACTTC. Encoded protein: CASTSGQYQETQYF.

This clonotype was observed a handful of times. This rearrangement joins TRBV4-1 to TRBJ2-7; 9 nucleotides match TRBD2. Trimming at V came to 1 base and at J to 2 bases, leaving 6 bases not matched to a gene. Germline assignment: CDR1 MGHRA and CDR2 YSYEKL. The CDR3 sequence is 16 residues long. In nucleotides, the CDR3 is TGCGCCAGCAGCCAAGTAGCTAGCGGGGCCACCTACGAGCAGTACTTC. Protein product: CASSQVASGATYEQYF.

J is TRBJ2-1 and V is TRBV2; 9 nucleotides match TRBD2. The CDR3 spans 13 residues. Germline CDR1 is SNHLY and CDR2 is FYNNEI. Trimming cost V 8 bases and J 8 bases; bases outside gene matches: 7. In nucleotides, the CDR3 is TGTGCCAGCTTTAGCGGGAGTTTCTATGAGCAGTTCTTC. This codes for CASFSGSFYEQFF. Full variable domain (outside the CDR3, taken from reference TRBV2 and TRBJ2-1): EPEVTQTPSHQVTQMGQEVILRCVPISNHLYFYWYRQILGQKVEFLVSFYNNEISEKSEIFDDQFSVERPDGSNFTLKIRSTKLEDSAMYFCASFSGSFYEQFFGPGTRLTVL.

This clonotype was seen ten or more times. The gene calls are TRBV7-8 and TRBJ2-1, with a weak D call TRBD2 (6 bases). The CDR3 consists of 14 residues. The V gene's germline CDR1 is SGHVS and CDR2 FQNEAQ. V dropped 5 bases and J dropped 6 bases, with 14 bases sitting between them. In nucleotides, the CDR3 is TGTGCCAGCAGCGGTATGGGACTGTTCAATGAGCAGTTCTTC. Translating it yields CASSGMGLFNEQFF.

The chain employs TRBV28 and TRBJ1-4, with 8 bases lining up with TRBD1. V was pared by 10 bases and J by 7 bases, with 8 bases of the junction left unmatched. CDR3 length: 13 amino acids. Germline assignment: CDR1 MDHEN and CDR2 SYDVKM. The CDR3 bases are TGTGCCACAGTGGACAGGGCAGTTGAAAAACTGTTTTTT. Translation gives CATVDRAVEKLFF. Full variable domain (remainder filled in from reference TRBV28 and TRBJ1-4): DVKVTQSSRYLVKRTGEKVFLECVQDMDHENMFWYRQDPGLGLRLIYFSYDVKMKEKGDIPEGYSVSREKKERFSLILESASTNQTSMYLCATVDRAVEKLFFGSGTQLSVL.

The chain employs TRBV14 and TRBJ1-5, with D maybe TRBD1 (5 bases). The CDR3 totals 16 residues. Trimming stripped 0 bases from V and 4 bases from J, with 13 bases between. Germline V gives CDR1 SGHDN, CDR2 FVKESK. The CDR3 DNA sequence: TGTGCCAGCAGCCAAGAAGGCCGGGGGTTTAATCAGCCCCAGCATTTT. It yields the protein CASSQEGRGFNQPQHF.

Turning to this clonotype: At one end, the junction sequence differs from germline, possibly due to a read error. The CDR3, as DNA: TGCAGCGCTAGAGATCGAAGCGGGAGTGCCCTTTTAAACATTCAGTACTTC. Protein product: CSARDRSGSALLNIQYF. The chain recombines TRBV20-1 with TRBJ2-4; TRBD2 matches at 8 bases. The germline CDR1 and CDR2 sequences are DFQATT and SNEGSKA (reference sequence). The CDR3 runs to 17 residues.